The entry below describes one T cell receptor beta chain. This sample was included in a study of blood T cell repertoires in COVID-19. Overall study context: The United States, Italy and Spain supplied acute and convalescent COVID-19 samples. PBMCs, B-cell-depleted T cells, or T cells provided the cDNA or gDNA that made up the material.

Per the study methods: Estimation of nucleated cell counts was performed using reference gene primer amplification. Repertoires were generated with immunoSEQ multiplex PCR, while TCRdb's copy carries only in-frame clones and drops some. V, J and clone size derive from that table, while D and trimming were established from the DNA sequence. The data hold some 200,000 clones, with approximately 84% observed a single time. Sequenced: peripheral blood. The receptor was derived from a woman in her fifties or sixties with active or convalescent COVID-19.

CDR3 sequence (DNA): TGTGCCAGCAGTCCGGACAGTGCCTATGGCTACACCTTC. Its translation: CASSPDSAYGYTF. The rearrangement joins TRBV2 to TRBJ1-2; maybe TRBD1 (6 bases). V lost 5 bases and J 4 bases, leaving 11 bases between the germline ends. The CDR3 runs to 13 residues. CDR1 and CDR2 (germline): SNHLY, FYNNEI.